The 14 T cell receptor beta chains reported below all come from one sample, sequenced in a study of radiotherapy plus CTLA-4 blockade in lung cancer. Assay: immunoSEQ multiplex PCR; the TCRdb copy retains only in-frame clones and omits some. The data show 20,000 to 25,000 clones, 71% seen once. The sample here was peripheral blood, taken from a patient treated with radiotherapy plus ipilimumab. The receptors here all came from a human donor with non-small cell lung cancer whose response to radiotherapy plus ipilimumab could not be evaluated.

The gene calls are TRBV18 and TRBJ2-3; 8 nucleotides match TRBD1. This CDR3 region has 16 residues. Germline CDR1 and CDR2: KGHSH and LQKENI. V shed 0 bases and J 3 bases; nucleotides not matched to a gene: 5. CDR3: CASSPPRTGGTDTQYF. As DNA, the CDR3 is TGTGCCAGCTCACCACCTCGCACAGGGGGAACAGATACGCAGTATTTT. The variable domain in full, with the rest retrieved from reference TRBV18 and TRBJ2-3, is NAGVMQNPRHLVRRRGQEARLRCSPMKGHSHVYWYRQLPEEGLKFMVYLQKENIIDESGMPKERFSAEFPKEGPSILRIQQVVRGDSAAYFCASSPPRTGGTDTQYFGPGTRLTVL.

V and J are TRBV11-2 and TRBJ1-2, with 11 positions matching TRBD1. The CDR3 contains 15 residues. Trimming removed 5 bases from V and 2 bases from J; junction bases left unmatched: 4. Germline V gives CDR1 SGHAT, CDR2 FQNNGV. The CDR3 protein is CASSAGQGANYGYTF. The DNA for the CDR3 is TGTGCCAGCAGCGCCGGACAGGGGGCGAACTATGGCTACACCTTC. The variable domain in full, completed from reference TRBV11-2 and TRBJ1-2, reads EAGVAQSPRYKIIEKRQSVAFWCNPISGHATLYWYQQILGQGPKLLIQFQNNGVVDDSQLPKDRFSAERLKGVDSTLKIQPAKLEDSAVYLCASSAGQGANYGYTFGSGTRLTVV.

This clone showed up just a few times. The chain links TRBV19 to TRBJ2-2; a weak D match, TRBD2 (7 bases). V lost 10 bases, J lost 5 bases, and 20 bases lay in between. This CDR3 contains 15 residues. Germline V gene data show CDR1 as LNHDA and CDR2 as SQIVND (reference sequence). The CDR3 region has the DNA TGTGCCACCCTCCATAGGGGGGGGGTGACCGGGGAGCTGTTTTTT. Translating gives CATLHRGGVTGELFF.

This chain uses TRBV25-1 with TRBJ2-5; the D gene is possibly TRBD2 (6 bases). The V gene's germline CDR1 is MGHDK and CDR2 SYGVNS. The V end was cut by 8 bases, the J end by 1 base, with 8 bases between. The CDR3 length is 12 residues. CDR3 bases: TGTGCCAGCGCGGGATTCCAAGAGACCCAGTACTTC. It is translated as CASAGFQETQYF.

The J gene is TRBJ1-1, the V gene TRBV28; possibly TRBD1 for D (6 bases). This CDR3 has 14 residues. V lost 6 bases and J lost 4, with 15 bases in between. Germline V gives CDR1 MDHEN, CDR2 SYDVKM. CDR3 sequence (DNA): TGTGCCAGCAGACCCAACAGGGTCTCCACTGAAGCTTTCTTT. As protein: CASRPNRVSTEAFF.

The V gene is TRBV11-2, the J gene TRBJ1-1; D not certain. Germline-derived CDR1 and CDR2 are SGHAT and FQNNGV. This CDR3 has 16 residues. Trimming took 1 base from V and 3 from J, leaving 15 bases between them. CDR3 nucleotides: TGTGCCAGCAGCTTAGTCCCAGGCAGAATTCACACTGAAGCTTTCTTT. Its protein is CASSLVPGRIHTEAFF.

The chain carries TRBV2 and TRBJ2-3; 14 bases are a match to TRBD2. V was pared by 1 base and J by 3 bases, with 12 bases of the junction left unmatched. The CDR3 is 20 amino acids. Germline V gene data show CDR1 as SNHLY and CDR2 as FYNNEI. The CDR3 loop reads CASSEVGRTSGRIRTDTQYF. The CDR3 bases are TGTGCCAGCAGTGAAGTTGGGAGGACTAGCGGGAGGATAAGGACAGATACGCAGTATTTT.

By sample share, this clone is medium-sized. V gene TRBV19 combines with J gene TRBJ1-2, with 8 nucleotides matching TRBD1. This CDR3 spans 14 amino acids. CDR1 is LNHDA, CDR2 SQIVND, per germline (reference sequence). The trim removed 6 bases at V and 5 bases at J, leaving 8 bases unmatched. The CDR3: CASSQGQVGYGYTF. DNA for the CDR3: TGTGCCAGTAGCCAGGGACAGGTTGGATATGGCTACACCTTC.

The CDR3 DNA sequence: TGTGCCAGCAGTCTAGCGGGATCCCGACAAGAGACCCAGTACTTC. Amino acids: CASSLAGSRQETQYF. The V and J genes are TRBV6-1 and TRBJ2-5; 9 bases are shared with TRBD2. J gave up 2 bases and V 5 bases, and 6 bases lay outside the gene matches. Germline loops: CDR1 MNHNS, CDR2 SASEGT. The CDR3 contains 15 residues.

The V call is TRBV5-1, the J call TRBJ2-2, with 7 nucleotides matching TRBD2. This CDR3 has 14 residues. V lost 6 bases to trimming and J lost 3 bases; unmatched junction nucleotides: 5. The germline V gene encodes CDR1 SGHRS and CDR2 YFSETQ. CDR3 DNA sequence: TGCGCCAGCACATCAGCGGGACACACCGGGGAGCTGTTTTTT. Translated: CASTSAGHTGELFF.

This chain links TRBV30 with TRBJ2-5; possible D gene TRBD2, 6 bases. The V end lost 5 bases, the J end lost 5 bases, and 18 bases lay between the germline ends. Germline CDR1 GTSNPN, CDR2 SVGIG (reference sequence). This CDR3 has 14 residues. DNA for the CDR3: TGTGCCTGGGCAAGGGGAACTAGCAGGGAGACCCAGTACTTC. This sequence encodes CAWARGTSRETQYF.

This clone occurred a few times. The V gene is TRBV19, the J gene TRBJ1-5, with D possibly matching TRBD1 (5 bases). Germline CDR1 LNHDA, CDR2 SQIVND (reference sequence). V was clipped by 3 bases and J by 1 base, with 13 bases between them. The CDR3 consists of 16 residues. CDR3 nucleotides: TGTGCCAGTAGTATCCGTCTTGGGGGGAGCAATCAGCCCCAGCATTTT. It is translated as CASSIRLGGSNQPQHF.

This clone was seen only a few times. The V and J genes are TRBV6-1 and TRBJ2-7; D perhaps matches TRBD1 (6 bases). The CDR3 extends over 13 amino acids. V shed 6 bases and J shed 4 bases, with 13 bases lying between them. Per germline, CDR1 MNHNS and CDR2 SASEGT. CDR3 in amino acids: CASRQGLEYEQYF. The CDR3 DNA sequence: TGTGCCAGCAGACAGGGATTAGAGTACGAGCAGTACTTC.

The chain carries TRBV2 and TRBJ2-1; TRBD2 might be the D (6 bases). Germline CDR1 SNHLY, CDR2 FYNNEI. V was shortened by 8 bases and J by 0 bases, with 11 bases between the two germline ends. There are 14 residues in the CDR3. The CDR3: CASGGRSSYNEQFF. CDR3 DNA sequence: TGTGCCAGCGGGGGGAGAAGCTCCTACAATGAGCAGTTCTTC. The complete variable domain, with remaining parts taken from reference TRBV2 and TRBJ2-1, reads EPEVTQTPSHQVTQMGQEVILRCVPISNHLYFYWYRQILGQKVEFLVSFYNNEISEKSEIFDDQFSVERPDGSNFTLKIRSTKLEDSAMYFCASGGRSSYNEQFFGPGTRLTVL.